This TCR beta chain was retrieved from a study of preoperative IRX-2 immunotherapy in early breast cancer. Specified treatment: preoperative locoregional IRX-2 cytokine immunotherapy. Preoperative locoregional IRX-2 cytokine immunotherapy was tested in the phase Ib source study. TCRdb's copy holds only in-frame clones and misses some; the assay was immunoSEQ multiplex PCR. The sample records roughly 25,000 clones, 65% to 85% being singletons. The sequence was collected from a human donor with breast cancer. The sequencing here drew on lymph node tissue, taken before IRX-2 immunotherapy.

The CDR3 protein is CASRSSSHRNTEAFF. CDR3 sequence (DNA): TGTGCCAGTAGATCGAGCTCTCACAGGAACACTGAAGCTTTCTTT. The rearrangement joins TRBV19 to TRBJ1-1, with unresolved D. V was pared by 6 bases and J by 1 base, with 15 bases between. The CDR3 has 15 amino acids. Germline V lookup: CDR1 LNHDA, CDR2 SQIVND (reference sequence).